Each of the 18 T cell receptor beta chains below was sequenced from the same sample in a study of T-cell memory formation after mild COVID-19. One entry per CDR3 protein results from TCRdb running MiXCR on the 5' RACE reads. The data contain 130,000 to 150,000 distinct CDR3 sequences, about 5.5% of them singletons. Material for sequencing was PBMCs or a T cell subset sorted from them (not recorded which). All receptors derive from an adult woman who had mild COVID-19 (a few samples of this study predate the infection). Cell type and time point are not known.

CDR3 nucleotides: TGTGCCAGTTATATAGGCGGGGGTACCGGGGAGCTGTTTTTT. Its translation is CASYIGGGTGELFF. The chain carries TRBV7-2 and TRBJ2-2, with TRBD2 matching over 7 bases. The CDR3 is made up of 14 amino acids. CDR1 is SGHTA, CDR2 FQGNSA, per germline. The V gene end was trimmed by 9 bases and the J gene end by 5 bases; junction bases not matched to a gene: 9.

This clonotype was observed many times. This chain links TRBV30 with TRBJ1-2, with D maybe TRBD1 (6 bases). The germline V and J ends were trimmed by 0 bases and 8 bases, with 16 bases remaining between them. The CDR3 runs 14 residues. CDR1 GTSNPN and CDR2 SVGIG come from the germline V gene (reference sequence). In DNA, the CDR3 is TGTGCCTGGAGTGTACTAGTGGGGGCGACGGGCTACACCTTC. It translates to CAWSVLVGATGYTF.

In this sample, this clonotype turned up many times. V usage is TRBV5-1 and J usage is TRBJ2-1, with unresolved D. The germline V gene encodes CDR1 SGHRS and CDR2 YFSETQ. With 4 bases removed from V and 6 bases from J, the gap between germline ends came to 2 bases. This CDR3 has 10 residues. The DNA of the CDR3 is TGCGCCAGCAGCAGCAATGAGCAGTTCTTC. Amino acids: CASSSNEQFF.

This clonotype was picked up a small number of times. V usage is TRBV2 and J usage is TRBJ2-4; D unclear. Germline CDR1 is SNHLY and CDR2 is FYNNEI. Trimming stripped 1 base from V and 0 bases from J, with 7 bases between. CDR3 size: 15 residues. The CDR3 bases are TGTGCCAGCAGTGAAGACGGCCTAGCCAAAAACATTCAGTACTTC. It encodes CASSEDGLAKNIQYF.

This clonotype has at least ten counts. The V gene is TRBV6-6, the J gene TRBJ1-1, with 8 positions matching TRBD1. Unmatched junction bases numbered 15, after V lost 11 bases and J lost 10 bases. This CDR3 spans 13 amino acids. Per germline, CDR1 MNHNY and CDR2 SVGAGI (reference sequence). This CDR3 reads CAARTGPVTPAFF. The CDR3, as DNA: TGTGCCGCGAGGACAGGGCCCGTCACCCCAGCTTTCTTT.

This clonotype has ten or more counts. V is TRBV19 and J is TRBJ2-2; maybe TRBD2 (5 bases). Trimming shortened V by 4 bases and J by 5 bases, and 5 bases separated the two germline ends. The germline gives CDR1 LNHDA, CDR2 SQIVND (reference sequence). The CDR3 has 12 residues. CDR3 coding DNA: TGTGCCAGTAGTAGGGAGACCGGGGAGCTGTTTTTT. Its translation is CASSRETGELFF.

This clonotype has a handful of counts. The chain links TRBV19 to TRBJ1-5; D may be TRBD1 (6 bases). CDR1 and CDR2 from the germline V gene are LNHDA and SQIVND (reference sequence). This CDR3 is 14 amino acids long. V lost 3 bases and J 4 bases, leaving 10 bases between the germline ends. The CDR3 loop is CASSMVRGNQPQHF. CDR3 DNA sequence: TGTGCCAGTAGTATGGTGAGGGGGAATCAGCCCCAGCATTTT.

This clonotype showed up just a few times. This CDR3 is CASSLEKGFSEAFF. The CDR3 bases are TGTGCCAGCAGCTTAGAAAAGGGATTCTCTGAAGCTTTCTTT. The chain combines TRBV7-7 with TRBJ1-1; D uncertain. Trimming took 1 base from V and 6 from J, leaving 12 bases between them. This CDR3 contains 14 residues. Germline V CDR1 and CDR2: SSHAT, FNYEAQ (reference sequence).

This clonotype was detected many times. This sequence joins TRBV5-1 and TRBJ2-1, with 12 bases lining up with TRBD2. The CDR3 covers 14 residues. J was trimmed by 10 bases and V by 1 base; bases with no gene match: 3. CDR1 is SGHRS and CDR2 is YFSETQ in the germline V gene. As DNA, the CDR3 is TGCGCCAGCAGCTTGACTAGCGGGGGGCTCGAGCAGTTCTTC. Translating it yields CASSLTSGGLEQFF.

CDR3 bases: TGTGCCAGCAGCTCGACCGGAGTGTCACCCCTCCACTTT. Its protein product is CASSSTGVSPLHF. The chain links TRBV7-8 to TRBJ1-6; D is undetermined. Germline V gene lookup returns CDR1 SGHVS and CDR2 FQNEAQ. V was pared by 4 bases and J by 10 bases, with 11 bases between. The CDR3 spans 13 residues.

This clonotype was counted a few times. The chain recombines TRBV12-3 or TRBV12-4 with TRBJ2-5, with 8 bases lining up with TRBD2. V shed 5 bases and J 5 bases; nucleotides not matched to a gene: 4. The length of the CDR3 is 13 residues. The CDR3 loop is CASSGGLVETQYF. The CDR3 bases are TGTGCCAGCAGTGGGGGACTAGTGGAGACCCAGTACTTC.

This clonotype was counted between two and nine times. The chain carries TRBV29-1 and TRBJ2-1; a weak D match, TRBD1 (6 bases). Trimming took off 8 bases at V and 4 bases at J, with 15 bases between the two ends. Germline CDR1 is SQVTM and CDR2 is ANQGSEA. The CDR3 runs to 13 residues. CDR3 in DNA: TGCAGCCTTACAGGGTCCCGATACAATGAGCAGTTCTTC. It encodes CSLTGSRYNEQFF.

This clonotype was counted many times. The V call is TRBV6-5, the J call TRBJ1-1; D is undetermined. The V end was cut by 0 bases, the J end by 3 bases, with 8 bases between. This CDR3 is built from 14 residues. The V gene's germline CDR1 is MNHEY and CDR2 SVGAGI. The chain's CDR3 is CASSYSTDYTEAFF. CDR3 DNA sequence: TGTGCCAGCAGTTACTCGACGGATTACACTGAAGCTTTCTTT.

The rearrangement uses TRBV20-1 and TRBJ2-5; D perhaps matches TRBD1 (5 bases). Trimming stripped 0 bases from V and 1 base from J, with 9 bases between. Per germline, CDR1 DFQATT and CDR2 SNEGSKA (reference sequence). The CDR3 extends over 14 amino acids. Here the CDR3 reads CSARDWGSQETQYF. CDR3 nucleotides: TGCAGTGCTAGAGATTGGGGCAGCCAAGAGACCCAGTACTTC.

This clonotype was seen only a few times. V usage is TRBV7-2 and J usage is TRBJ2-3; a weak D match, TRBD2 (5 bases). The germline V gene has CDR1 SGHTA and CDR2 FQGNSA. The V end lost 2 bases, the J end lost 0 bases, and 9 bases lay between the germline ends. The CDR3 has 15 residues. The chain's CDR3 is CASSLTAVSTDTQYF. DNA of the CDR3: TGTGCCAGCAGCTTAACAGCGGTCAGCACAGATACGCAGTATTTT.

This clonotype was recorded many times. This rearrangement joins TRBV25-1 to TRBJ1-1; D call uncertain. The CDR3 loop spans 12 amino acids. V was trimmed by 6 bases and J by 5 bases, leaving 10 bases between them. CDR1 and CDR2 from the germline V gene are MGHDK and SYGVNS. The CDR3 nucleotides read TGTGCCAGCAGCCAGACTAGAACTGAAGCTTTCTTT. Translating it yields CASSQTRTEAFF.

This clonotype was observed a few times. The J gene is TRBJ1-1, the V gene TRBV3-1, with unresolved D. CDR3 length: 11 residues. CDR1 is LGHDT, CDR2 YNNKEL, per germline (reference sequence). Between the trimmed V and J ends, which lost 4 bases and 11 bases, there was a span of 11 bases. This chain's CDR3 is CASSPGLGAFF. The CDR3 DNA reads TGTGCCAGCAGCCCTGGGTTGGGCGCTTTCTTT.

The sample holds many counts of this clonotype. This sequence joins TRBV12-3 or TRBV12-4 and TRBJ1-6; 9 nucleotides match TRBD1. V lost 4 bases, J lost 10 bases, and 5 bases stayed unmatched. The CDR3 loop spans 14 amino acids. The CDR3 nucleotides are TGTGCCAGCAGTTCCGGGACAGGGAGATCACCCCTCCACTTT. It encodes CASSSGTGRSPLHF.